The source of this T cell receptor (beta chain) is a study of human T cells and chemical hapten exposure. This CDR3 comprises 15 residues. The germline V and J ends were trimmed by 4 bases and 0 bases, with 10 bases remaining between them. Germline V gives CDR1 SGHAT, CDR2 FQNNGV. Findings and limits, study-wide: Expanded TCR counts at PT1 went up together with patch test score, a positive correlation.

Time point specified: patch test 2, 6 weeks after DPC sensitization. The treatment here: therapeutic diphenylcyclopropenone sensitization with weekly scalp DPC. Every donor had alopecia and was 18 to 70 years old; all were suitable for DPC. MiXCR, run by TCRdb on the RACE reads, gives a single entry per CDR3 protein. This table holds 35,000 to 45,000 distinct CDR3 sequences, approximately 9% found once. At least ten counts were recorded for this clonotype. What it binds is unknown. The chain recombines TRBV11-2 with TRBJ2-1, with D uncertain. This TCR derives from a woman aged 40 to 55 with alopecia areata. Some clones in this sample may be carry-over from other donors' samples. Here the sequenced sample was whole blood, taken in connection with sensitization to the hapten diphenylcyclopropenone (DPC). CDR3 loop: CASSSSDASYNEQFF. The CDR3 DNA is TGTGCCAGCAGCTCCTCAGATGCCTCCTACAATGAGCAGTTCTTC.